These 29 T cell receptor beta chains were all obtained from the same sample, sequenced in a study of blood T cell repertoires in COVID-19. Data came from immunoSEQ multiplex PCR; TCRdb stores just in-frame clones and leaves some out. The table records 220,000 or so clones, almost 90% of them present only once. The sequencing sample was made of PBMCs or T cells enriched from blood (not recorded which). The receptor source for this set is a man aged 30-40 years who had been exposed to COVID-19.

The chain uses TRBV7-9 and TRBJ2-1, with D perhaps matching TRBD2 (5 bases). Trimming removed 5 bases from V and 6 bases from J, with 8 bases in between. Germline V lookup: CDR1 SEHNR, CDR2 FQNEAQ (reference sequence). The CDR3 loop spans 12 amino acids. Here the CDR3 reads CASSRGPNEQFF. Here the CDR3 DNA reads TGTGCCAGCAGCAGAGGGCCCAATGAGCAGTTCTTC.

The chain combines TRBV5-1 with TRBJ1-2; D is unclear. The CDR3 is 15 amino acids. V shed 0 bases and J shed 4 bases, with 13 bases lying between them. CDR1 is SGHRS, CDR2 YFSETQ, per germline. The DNA of the CDR3 is TGCGCCAGCAGCTTGGCTATACAGCTGGGCTATGGCTACACCTTC. It translates to CASSLAIQLGYGYTF.

This chain connects TRBV29-1 to TRBJ2-3; D is unresolved. This CDR3 is built from 12 residues. In germline, CDR1 is SQVTM, CDR2 ANQGSEA. V gave up 7 bases and J gave up 6 bases, with 14 bases separating them. The chain's CDR3 is CSASNPPDTQYF. The CDR3 DNA sequence: TGCAGCGCCTCTAATCCCCCCGATACGCAGTATTTT.

The chain employs TRBV7-2 and TRBJ1-6; possible D gene TRBD1, 6 bases. The CDR3 contains 15 residues. Looked up from germline, CDR1 is SGHTA and CDR2 is FQGNSA. The V end lost 6 bases, the J end lost 3 bases, and 12 bases lay between the germline ends. In DNA form, the CDR3 reads TGTGCCAGCAGGGAGACAGGAGACTATAATTCACCCCTCCACTTT. Translated, it gives CASRETGDYNSPLHF.

The chain is built from TRBV9 and TRBJ1-4; no clear D gene. The germline V gene encodes CDR1 SGDLS and CDR2 YYNGEE. Trimming removed 5 bases from V and 1 base from J, with 15 bases in between. CDR3 size: 16 residues. This CDR3 reads CASSKDHGVTNEKLFF. For the CDR3, the DNA is TGTGCCAGCAGTAAGGACCACGGGGTAACTAATGAAAAACTGTTTTTT.

V and J are TRBV11-2 and TRBJ1-1, with 7 bases aligning to TRBD1. The CDR3 is 18 residues long. The V segment lost 6 bases and the J segment 1 base; nucleotides outside the gene matches: 17. Germline V lookup: CDR1 SGHAT, CDR2 FQNNGV. CDR3 protein: CASRRLRDSRGSNTEAFF. The CDR3 DNA is TGTGCCAGCAGGCGTCTCCGGGACAGCCGTGGGTCGAACACTGAAGCTTTCTTT. Full variable domain (missing parts from reference TRBV11-2 and TRBJ1-1): EAGVAQSPRYKIIEKRQSVAFWCNPISGHATLYWYQQILGQGPKLLIQFQNNGVVDDSQLPKDRFSAERLKGVDSTLKIQPAKLEDSAVYLCASRRLRDSRGSNTEAFFGQGTRLTVV.

The rearrangement links TRBV2 to TRBJ2-5; 8 bases match TRBD2. The trim removed 0 bases at V and 5 bases at J, leaving 11 bases unmatched. The CDR3 spans 17 residues. Per the germline V gene, CDR1 is SNHLY and CDR2 is FYNNEI. CDR3 coding DNA: TGTGCCAGCAGTGAAGCTCTCGGGGGGGGCCCCTATGAGACCCAGTACTTC. Translation: CASSEALGGGPYETQYF. Filled out from reference TRBV2 and TRBJ2-5, the complete variable domain reads EPEVTQTPSHQVTQMGQEVILRCVPISNHLYFYWYRQILGQKVEFLVSFYNNEISEKSEIFDDQFSVERPDGSNFTLKIRSTKLEDSAMYFCASSEALGGGPYETQYFGPGTRLLVL.

The V call is TRBV18, the J call TRBJ1-1; TRBD1 is a possible D gene (6 bases). Germline V gene sequence: CDR1 KGHSH, CDR2 LQKENI. The CDR3 extends over 13 amino acids. Trimming cost V 10 bases and J 6 bases, with 18 bases left between them. The DNA of the CDR3 is TGTGCCACCAAAACAGGGATCGAAGCTGAAGCTTTCTTT. Translating gives CATKTGIEAEAFF.

The chain has TRBV5-4 and TRBJ2-3; no definite D call. There are 15 residues in the CDR3. Germline V lookup: CDR1 SGHNT, CDR2 YYREEE (reference sequence). Trimming pared 0 bases from V and 2 bases from J, leaving 10 bases between. The DNA for the CDR3 is TGTGCCAGCAGCTTGGCTGGGCTTGACACAGATACGCAGTATTTT. Its protein is CASSLAGLDTDTQYF. The full variable domain, rest sourced from reference TRBV5-4 and TRBJ2-3, is ETGVTQSPTHLIKTRGQQVTLRCSSQSGHNTVSWYQQALGQGPQFIFQYYREEENGRGNFPPRFSGLQFPNYSSELNVNALELDDSALYLCASSLAGLDTDTQYFGPGTRLTVL.

This chain joins TRBV7-2 and TRBJ2-1; TRBD2 is a possible D gene (5 bases). V lost 6 bases to trimming and J lost 8 bases, with 26 bases between them. The CDR3 spans 17 residues. Per the germline V gene, CDR1 is SGHTA and CDR2 is FQGNSA. The CDR3 loop reads CASSSLGLALGNDEQFF. The CDR3 nucleotides are TGTGCCAGCAGTTCCCTGGGCCTAGCCTTAGGAAACGATGAGCAGTTCTTC.

The rearrangement uses TRBV19 and TRBJ2-5; tentatively, D is TRBD2 (5 bases). Germline CDR1 and CDR2: LNHDA and SQIVND (reference sequence). The CDR3 has 14 residues. V lost 10 bases, J lost 2 bases, and 17 bases lay in between. CDR3 region: CATSPRLLQETQYF. CDR3 DNA sequence: TGTGCCACTAGCCCTAGACTTCTGCAAGAGACCCAGTACTTC.

The V call is TRBV9, the J call TRBJ1-3, with D hard to call. V was clipped by 3 bases and J by 8 bases, with 9 bases between them. Germline CDR1 is SGDLS and CDR2 is YYNGEE. CDR3 length: 12 amino acids. The DNA of the CDR3 is TGTGCCAGCAGCGCAAGCGAGGACACCATATATTTT. This gives the protein CASSASEDTIYF.

The rearrangement uses TRBV6-1 and TRBJ1-1, with D perhaps TRBD1 (5 bases). CDR1 MNHNS and CDR2 SASEGT come from the germline V gene. The CDR3 runs 15 residues. Trimming shortened V by 3 bases and J by 4 bases, and 15 bases separated the two germline ends. Here the CDR3 reads CASSDWAAQGTEAFF. CDR3 DNA: TGTGCCAGCAGTGATTGGGCAGCCCAGGGCACTGAAGCTTTCTTT.

This chain joins TRBV27 and TRBJ1-2; weak D call: TRBD1 (6 bases). V was clipped by 6 bases and J by 4 bases, with 12 bases between them. This CDR3 has 13 residues. In germline, CDR1 is MNHEY, CDR2 SMNVEV (reference sequence). The CDR3, as DNA: TGTGCCAGCAGCTCCGGACAGCCCTATGGCTACACCTTC. Protein sequence: CASSSGQPYGYTF.

The chain is built from TRBV5-1 and TRBJ2-1, with a weak D call TRBD1 (8 bases). Trimming took off 2 bases at V and 2 bases at J, with 11 bases between the two ends. The CDR3 totals 15 residues. Germline-derived CDR1 and CDR2 are SGHRS and YFSETQ. DNA for the CDR3: TGCGCCAGCAGCTTACAGGGGGGGACCTACAATGAGCAGTTCTTC. Protein: CASSLQGGTYNEQFF.

The chain carries TRBV7-6 and TRBJ1-1; TRBD1 is a possible D gene (6 bases). V lost 5 bases and J 4 bases, leaving 11 bases between the germline ends. Germline V gene data show CDR1 as SGHVS and CDR2 as FNYEAQ. The CDR3 has 13 residues. The CDR3, as DNA: TGTGCCAGCAGCCCAGGGGAGCCCACTGAAGCTTTCTTT. Amino acids: CASSPGEPTEAFF.

The J gene is TRBJ2-7, the V gene TRBV6-5; the match to TRBD2 covers 16 bases. The V gene's germline CDR1 is MNHEY and CDR2 SVGAGI. The CDR3 covers 15 residues. With V trimmed by 6 bases and J by 13 bases, 12 bases remained unmatched. CDR3 loop: CASRYPPGLAGGPYF. CDR3 in DNA: TGTGCCAGCAGATACCCCCCGGGACTAGCGGGGGGGCCCTACTTC.

The V and J genes are TRBV27 and TRBJ2-1; tentative D call: TRBD1 (6 bases). This CDR3 has 15 residues. V was clipped by 4 bases and J by 0 bases, with 10 bases between them. The germline gives CDR1 MNHEY, CDR2 SMNVEV (reference sequence). The CDR3 loop is CASSYRESSYNEQFF. The CDR3 bases are TGTGCCAGCAGTTACAGGGAGAGCTCCTACAATGAGCAGTTCTTC.

The rearrangement uses TRBV5-1 and TRBJ1-1; D possibly corresponds to TRBD1 (5 bases). CDR3 size: 18 residues. The V gene lost 0 bases and the J gene lost 0 bases, with 18 bases spanning the gap. From germline, CDR1 is SGHRS and CDR2 YFSETQ. CDR3 sequence: CASSLGLTASILNTEAFF. CDR3 nucleotide sequence: TGCGCCAGCAGCTTGGGGTTGACAGCGAGCATCCTGAACACTGAAGCTTTCTTT.

This clone was counted once. The chain joins TRBV7-6 to TRBJ2-2, with TRBD1 matching over 8 bases. The length of the CDR3 is 16 residues. Germline trimming cut 1 base from V and 7 bases from J; bases unmatched to any gene: 8. The germline V gene encodes CDR1 SGHVS and CDR2 FNYEAQ. In DNA form, the CDR3 reads TGTGCCAGCAGCTTAGATCGGACAGGGATGGTCGGGGAGCTGTTTTTT. The encoded protein is CASSLDRTGMVGELFF.

The V call is TRBV14, the J call TRBJ1-1; D is ambiguous. The ends were cut back, 1 base at V and 4 bases at J, with 19 bases in the middle. Germline V CDR1 and CDR2: SGHDN, FVKESK. This CDR3 is built from 17 residues. CDR3 nucleotides: TGTGCCAGCAGCCAAGGGCTGATCCTCCCGGGAGGCACTGAAGCTTTCTTT. Amino acid sequence: CASSQGLILPGGTEAFF.

V gene TRBV7-8 combines with J gene TRBJ2-3; D is perhaps TRBD2 (7 bases). Per the germline V gene, CDR1 is SGHVS and CDR2 is FQNEAQ. The CDR3 covers 15 residues. Trimming shortened V by 5 bases and J by 6 bases, and 18 bases separated the two germline ends. The CDR3: CASSLAPGGGDTQYF. The CDR3 coding sequence is TGTGCCAGCAGCCTCGCCCCGGGGGGCGGGGATACGCAGTATTTT.

The J gene is TRBJ2-1, the V gene TRBV3-1 (or the pseudogene TRBV3-2); D remains ambiguous. The CDR3 is made up of 12 amino acids. V shed 3 bases and J shed 6 bases, with 6 bases lying between them. The germline V gene has CDR1 LGHDT and CDR2 YNNKEL (reference sequence). The CDR3 is CASSHVSNEQFF. The CDR3 bases are TGTGCCAGCAGCCATGTATCCAATGAGCAGTTCTTC.

The chain has TRBV6-2 or TRBV6-3 and TRBJ2-3; 9 nucleotides line up with TRBD2. Germline V gene sequence: CDR1 MNHEY, CDR2 SVGEGT. CDR3 length: 16 residues. Germline trimming cut 3 bases from V and 5 bases from J; bases unmatched to any gene: 9. CDR3 loop: CASSYRGGGARDTQYF. The CDR3 DNA reads TGTGCCAGCAGTTATAGAGGCGGGGGGGCCCGAGATACGCAGTATTTT.

Only one count was recorded for this clone. The chain links TRBV6-7 to TRBJ2-7; D remains unclear. TRBV6-7 is known as an ORF, though its function is uncertain. The CDR3 totals 14 residues. The ends were cut back, 0 bases at V and 7 bases at J, with 13 bases in the middle. CDR3 region: CASSYSNGSVEQYF. CDR3 in DNA: TGTGCCAGCAGTTACTCGAACGGCAGCGTGGAGCAGTACTTC.

V is TRBV5-1 and J is TRBJ2-3; D gene unclear. This CDR3 has 16 amino acids. Germline-derived CDR1 and CDR2 are SGHRS and YFSETQ. The V gene lost 1 base and the J gene lost 2 bases, with 14 bases spanning the gap. CDR3 DNA: TGCGCCAGCAGCTTGTCACTGGATGGAGCCACAGATACGCAGTATTTT. Translating gives CASSLSLDGATDTQYF.

The V call is TRBV3-1 (or the pseudogene TRBV3-2), the J call TRBJ1-2; 8 positions match TRBD1. The CDR3 has 17 residues. V lost 1 base and J lost 2; bases outside the gene matches: 9. Germline V CDR1 and CDR2: LGHDT, YNNKEL (reference sequence). The CDR3 spells CASSQVATGQENYGYTF. The CDR3 DNA follows: TGTGCCAGCAGCCAAGTCGCAACGGGACAGGAGAACTATGGCTACACCTTC.

The rearrangement uses TRBV7-9 and TRBJ2-2; TRBD1 agrees at 9 bases. Germline CDR1 reads SEHNR; CDR2 reads FQNEAQ (reference sequence). This CDR3 is built from 16 residues. After removal of 4 bases from V and 6 bases from J, the junction contained 9 bases not matched to a gene. CDR3 sequence (DNA): TGTGCCAGCAGCTCAAACAGGGGGCGAGTCGCCGGGGAGCTGTTTTTT. It codes for CASSSNRGRVAGELFF. Looking up the rest from reference TRBV7-9 and TRBJ2-2 gives the full variable domain: DTGVSQNPRHKITKRGQNVTFRCDPISEHNRLYWYRQTLGQGPEFLTYFQNEAQLEKSRLLSDRFSAERPKGSFSTLEIQRTEQGDSAMYLCASSSNRGRVAGELFFGEGSRLTVL.

This chain connects TRBV10-2 to TRBJ2-7; D call uncertain. The CDR3 is 14 amino acids. Trimming cost V 3 bases and J 0 bases, with 9 bases left between them. Germline V CDR1 and CDR2: WSHSY, SAAADI. CDR3 loop: CASSEPPGSYEQYF. Written as DNA, the CDR3 is TGCGCCAGCAGTGAACCGCCAGGCTCCTACGAGCAGTACTTC.